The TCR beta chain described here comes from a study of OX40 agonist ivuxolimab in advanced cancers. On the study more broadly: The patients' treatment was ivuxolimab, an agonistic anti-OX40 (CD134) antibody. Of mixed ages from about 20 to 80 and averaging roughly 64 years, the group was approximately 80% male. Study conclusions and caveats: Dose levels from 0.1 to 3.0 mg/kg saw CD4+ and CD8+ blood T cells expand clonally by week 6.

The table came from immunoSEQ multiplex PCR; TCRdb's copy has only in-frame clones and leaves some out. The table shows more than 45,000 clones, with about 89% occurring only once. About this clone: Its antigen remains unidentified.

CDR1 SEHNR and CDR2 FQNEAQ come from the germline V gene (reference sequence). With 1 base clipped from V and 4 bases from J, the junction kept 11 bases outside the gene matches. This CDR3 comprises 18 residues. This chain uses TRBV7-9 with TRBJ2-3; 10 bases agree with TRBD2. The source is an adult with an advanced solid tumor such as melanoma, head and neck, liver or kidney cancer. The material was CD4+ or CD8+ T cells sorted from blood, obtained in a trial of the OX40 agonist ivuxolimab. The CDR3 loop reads CASSLDRELAGASDTQYF. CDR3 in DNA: TGTGCCAGCAGCTTAGATCGGGAGCTAGCGGGAGCATCAGATACGCAGTATTTT.